This entry lists 16 T cell receptor beta chains sequenced from one sample in a study of blood T cells in healthy people across ages. The authors ran a second PCR of about 7 to 11 cycles using a sample-barcoded 5' primer and a J-beta primer mix. TCRdb ran MiXCR on the 5' RACE reads and lists one entry per CDR3 protein. Among approximately 880,000 distinct CDR3 sequences listed, around 49% were seen once. Input material: blood. These receptors were obtained from a man aged 25-45 years in good health.

This rearrangement joins TRBV6-2 or TRBV6-3 to TRBJ2-5; D is possibly TRBD1 or TRBD2 (6 bases each). Germline V gene sequence: CDR1 MNHEY, CDR2 SVGEGT. The ends were cut back, 7 bases at V and 2 bases at J, with 20 bases in the middle. The CDR3 spans 16 residues. The CDR3 nucleotides are TGTGCCAGCACCCTAGGATATAGGGGGGATCAAGAGACCCAGTACTTC. Its translation: CASTLGYRGDQETQYF.

CDR3 in DNA: TGTGCCAGCAGACAGGGAGGGGGGTCCCACAATGAGCAGTTCTTC. Translation: CASRQGGGSHNEQFF. V is TRBV12-3 or TRBV12-4 and J is TRBJ2-1, with D perhaps matching TRBD2 (7 bases). There are 15 residues in the CDR3. V was shortened by 6 bases and J by 5 bases, with 17 bases between the two germline ends.

The V and J genes are TRBV4-1 and TRBJ1-2; 7 nucleotides match TRBD1. From germline, CDR1 is MGHRA and CDR2 YSYEKL. The CDR3 runs 16 residues. V shed 0 bases, J shed 5 bases, and the junction held 9 bases outside the gene matches. In DNA, the CDR3 is TGCGCCAGCAGCCAAGAGCCAGGGGGGGGGAGGTATGGCTACACCTTC. It yields the protein CASSQEPGGGRYGYTF.

On this clonotype itself: One end of the junction is discordant with germline, which a read error may explain. The chain employs TRBV18 and TRBJ2-1, with TRBD1 identical over 10 bases. Germline V lookup: CDR1 KGHSH, CDR2 LQKENI. The CDR3 has 17 residues. CDR3: CAGSPGTGVSSYNEQFF. In DNA, the CDR3 is TGTGCCGGCTCACCGGGGACAGGGGTCAGCTCCTACAATGAGCAGTTCTTC.

The chain carries TRBV12-3 or TRBV12-4 and TRBJ2-2, with 8 bases aligning to TRBD2. This CDR3 region has 14 residues. The J segment lost 8 bases and the V segment lost 3 bases, leaving 5 bases of the junction unmatched. The CDR3 region is CASSFRASGGELFF. The CDR3 bases are TGTGCCAGCAGTTTTCGCGCTAGCGGGGGGGAGCTGTTTTTT.

The rearrangement links TRBV20-1 to TRBJ2-7; no clear D. The CDR3 runs 11 residues. V was pared by 1 base and J by 4 bases, with 5 bases between. Germline V gene lookup returns CDR1 DFQATT and CDR2 SNEGSKA (reference sequence). The CDR3 nucleotides are TGCAGTGCTAGAGGGGCTTACGAGCAGTACTTC. Its protein is CSARGAYEQYF.

This chain joins TRBV6-1 and TRBJ2-7, with 8 bases lining up with TRBD2. Trimming removed 5 bases from V and 6 bases from J; junction bases left unmatched: 9. Germline V gives CDR1 MNHNS, CDR2 SASEGT. The CDR3 spans 14 residues. The DNA for the CDR3 is TGTGCCAGCAGTTATAGCGGGGCCGTTAGCGAGCAGTACTTC. Residues: CASSYSGAVSEQYF.

As for this clonotype: Relative to the germline gene, one junction end is altered; a read error may explain this. The J gene is TRBJ2-5, the V gene TRBV18; D gene uncertain. Germline values: CDR1 KGHSH, CDR2 LQKENI. CDR3 size: 15 residues. The chain's CDR3 is CAGSPKGEAQETQYF. CDR3 nucleotide sequence: TGTGCCGGCTCACCAAAAGGTGAGGCCCAAGAGACCCAGTACTTC.

The chain employs TRBV4-1 and TRBJ1-2; D gene ambiguous. CDR3 length equals 15 residues. Looked up from germline, CDR1 is MGHRA and CDR2 is YSYEKL. Between the trimmed V and J ends, which lost 1 base and 7 bases, there was a span of 16 bases. DNA of the CDR3: TGCGCCAGCAGCCAAGCCCTGACGGTAAACCGTGGCTACACCTTC. Its protein is CASSQALTVNRGYTF.

Many counts were recorded for this clonotype. The V gene is TRBV7-9, the J gene TRBJ1-2, with TRBD1 matching over 8 bases. Trimming took 5 bases from V and 6 from J; bases not matched to a gene: 11. The CDR3 has 15 amino acids. Germline values: CDR1 SEHNR, CDR2 FQNEAQ (reference sequence). CDR3 sequence (DNA): TGTGCCAGCAGCGCCCGGGACAGGATGATCGATGGCTACACCTTC. Amino acid sequence: CASSARDRMIDGYTF.

V usage is TRBV24-1 and J usage is TRBJ2-1, with 13 positions matching TRBD2. This CDR3 comprises 20 residues. Germline assignment: CDR1 KGHDR and CDR2 SFDVKD. The ends lost 5 bases at V and 6 bases at J; junction bases unmatched: 18. CDR3 sequence: CATSVGRDGRLAGGFNEQFF. In DNA, the CDR3 is TGTGCCACCAGTGTTGGAAGGGACGGCCGACTAGCGGGGGGATTCAATGAGCAGTTCTTC.

This clonotype was counted at least ten times. V is TRBV29-1 and J is TRBJ2-4, with TRBD1 identical over 7 bases. This CDR3 has 18 residues. CDR1 SQVTM and CDR2 ANQGSEA come from the germline V gene. V was clipped by 0 bases and J by 2 bases; unmatched bases: 13. For the CDR3, the DNA is TGCAGCGTTGAAGATCCGTTGGACAGGACTGGGCCCAAAAACATTCAGTACTTC. It specifies CSVEDPLDRTGPKNIQYF.

Concerning this clonotype: A junction boundary mismatches the germline segment, possibly from a read error. The chain joins TRBV29-1 to TRBJ2-7; TRBD1 matches at 9 bases. The CDR3 runs 14 residues. Germline assignment: CDR1 SQVTM and CDR2 ANQGSEA. The CDR3 bases are TGCAGCGTTGAATTACAGGGGGCAGCCTACGAGCAGCACTTC. Residues: CSVELQGAAYEQHF.

This chain uses TRBV29-1 with TRBJ2-7; D unresolved. The CDR3 has 13 residues. The germline V gene has CDR1 SQVTM and CDR2 ANQGSEA. The ends were cut back, 1 base at V and 0 bases at J, with 7 bases in the middle. The CDR3 DNA sequence: TGCAGCGTTGAAGGATCAACCTCCTACGAGCAGTACTTC. This gives the protein CSVEGSTSYEQYF.

This clonotype was detected only a few times. V gene TRBV29-1 combines with J gene TRBJ2-1, with a possible D match to TRBD2 (6 bases). Germline V lookup: CDR1 SQVTM, CDR2 ANQGSEA. The CDR3 length is 16 residues. Trimming removed 0 bases from V and 3 bases from J, with 15 bases in between. CDR3 nucleotide sequence: TGCAGCGTTGAAGATTGGGCTAGCGTTAACTACAATGAGCAGTTCTTC. Its protein product is CSVEDWASVNYNEQFF.

The CDR3 is CASSEGQGRNEQFF. CDR3 coding DNA: TGTGCCAGCAGTGAGGGGCAGGGTAGAAATGAGCAGTTCTTC. The chain couples TRBV6-1 to TRBJ2-1, with D maybe TRBD1 (5 bases). CDR3 length: 14 amino acids. V lost 3 bases and J 7 bases, leaving 13 bases between the germline ends. Germline lookup yields CDR1 MNHNS and CDR2 SASEGT.